Reported below is one T cell receptor beta chain. As handled by the study authors: Nucleated cell number was recorded as an estimate derived from reference gene primer amplification. Assay: immunoSEQ multiplex PCR; the TCRdb copy retains only in-frame clones and omits some. V and J calls and clone size are copied from that table; D and trimming were computed from the DNA. The sample has 140,000 to 150,000 clones, about four fifths seen once; the top ten hold 7% to 9%. This CDR3 comprises 16 residues. V dropped 4 bases and J dropped 1; count of bases not matched to a gene: 6. The germline CDR1 and CDR2 sequences are KGHDR and SFDVKD. This record comes from a study of blood T cell repertoires in COVID-19. In the study overall: Some COVID-19 samples were acute and others convalescent; all came from the United States, Italy and Spain. PBMCs, B-cell-depleted T cells, or T cells were the source of the cDNA or gDNA that made up the material.

The sequence derives from a human donor with acute or convalescent COVID-19. The donor label of this sample is uncertain. The sequenced sample consisted of peripheral blood. This chain links TRBV24-1 with TRBJ2-1, with TRBD1 identical over 7 bases. The CDR3 nucleotides are TGTGCCACCAGTGACTCACAGGGGCAATCCTACAATGAGCAGTTCTTC. Its protein product is CATSDSQGQSYNEQFF.